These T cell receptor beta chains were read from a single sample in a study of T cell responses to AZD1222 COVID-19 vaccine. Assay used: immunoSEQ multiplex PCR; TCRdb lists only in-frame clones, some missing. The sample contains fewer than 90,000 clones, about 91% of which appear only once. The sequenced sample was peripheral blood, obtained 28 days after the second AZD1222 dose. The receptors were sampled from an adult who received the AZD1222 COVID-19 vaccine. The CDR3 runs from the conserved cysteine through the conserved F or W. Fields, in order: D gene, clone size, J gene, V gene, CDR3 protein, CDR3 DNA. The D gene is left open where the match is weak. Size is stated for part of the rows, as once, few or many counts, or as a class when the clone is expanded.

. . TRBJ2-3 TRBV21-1 CASSKVFGKSTDTQYF TGTGCCAGCAGCAAAGTATTTGGCAAAAGCACAGATACGCAGTATTTT
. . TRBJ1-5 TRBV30 CAWSGQYNQPQHF TGTGCCTGGAGTGGTCAGTACAATCAGCCCCAGCATTTT
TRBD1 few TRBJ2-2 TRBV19 CATRIITGGTNTGELFF TGTGCCACGCGTATTATAACAGGGGGAACGAACACCGGGGAGCTGTTTTTT
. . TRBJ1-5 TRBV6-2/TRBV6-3 CASSRGLSNQPQHF TGTGCCAGCAGTAGGGGTCTTAGCAATCAGCCCCAGCATTTT
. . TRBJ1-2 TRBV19 CASSIDSRLNGYTF TGTGCCAGTAGTATAGATAGCAGGTTGAATGGCTACACCTTC
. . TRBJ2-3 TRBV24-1 CATSVRRGTTDTQYF TGTGCCACCAGTGTCCGAAGAGGCACGACAGATACGCAGTATTTT
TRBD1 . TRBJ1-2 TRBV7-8 CASSRGPGTGTNYGYTF TGTGCCAGCAGCAGGGGTCCCGGGACAGGAACGAACTATGGCTACACCTTC
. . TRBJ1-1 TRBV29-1 CSAYVTAGTEAFF TGCAGCGCCTATGTGACGGCGGGGACTGAAGCTTTCTTT
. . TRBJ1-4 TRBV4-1 CASSSAVRGYEKLFF TGCGCCAGCAGCTCCGCCGTGCGGGGGTATGAAAAACTGTTTTTT
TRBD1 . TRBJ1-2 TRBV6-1 CASSEVDRDFRGGYTF TGTGCCAGCAGTGAAGTGGACAGGGATTTTAGAGGGGGCTACACCTTC
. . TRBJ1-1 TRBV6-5 CASSHNTEAFF TGTGCCAGCAGCCATAACACTGAAGCTTTCTTT
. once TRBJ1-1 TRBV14 CASMPYLWGEAFF TGTGCCAGCATGCCCTATTTGTGGGGTGAAGCTTTCTTT
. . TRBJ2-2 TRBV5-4 CASSLVGTITGELFF TGTGCCAGCAGCTTGGTAGGGACAATCACCGGGGAGCTGTTTTTT
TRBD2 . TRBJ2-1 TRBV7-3 CASSAIAGGFVNEQFF TGTGCCAGCAGCGCAATAGCGGGGGGGTTTGTCAATGAGCAGTTCTTC
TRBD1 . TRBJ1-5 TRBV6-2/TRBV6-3 CASSSPDRGDNQPQHF TGTGCCAGCAGTTCCCCGGACAGGGGGGACAATCAGCCCCAGCATTTT
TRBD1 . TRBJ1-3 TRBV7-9 CASSSGTAGNTIYF TGTGCCAGCAGCTCGGGGACAGCTGGAAACACCATATATTTT
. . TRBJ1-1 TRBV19 CASSIGAGRMNTEAFF TGTGCCAGTAGTATAGGGGCAGGGAGGATGAACACTGAAGCTTTCTTT
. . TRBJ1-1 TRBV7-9 CASSLVVNTEAFF TGTGCCAGCAGCTTGGTCGTGAACACTGAAGCTTTCTTT
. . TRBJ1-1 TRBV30 CAWKVSGNKGTEAFF TGTGCCTGGAAGGTCTCAGGCAACAAGGGAACTGAAGCTTTCTTT
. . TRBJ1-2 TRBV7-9 CASSLLGGDYGYTF TGTGCCAGCAGCTTACTTGGGGGCGACTATGGCTACACCTTC
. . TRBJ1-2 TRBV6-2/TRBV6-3 CASSDGGVSGYTF TGTGCCAGCAGCGACGGAGGGGTAAGTGGCTACACCTTC
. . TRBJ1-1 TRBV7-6 CASSLTRGGVTEAFF TGTGCCAGCAGCTTAACCAGGGGAGGAGTCACTGAAGCTTTCTTT
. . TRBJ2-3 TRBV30 CAWSARDGTDTQYF TGTGCCTGGAGTGCTAGAGATGGCACAGATACGCAGTATTTT
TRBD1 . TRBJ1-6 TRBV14 CASSQGTGYSPLHF TGTGCCAGCAGCCAAGGGACAGGGTATTCACCCCTCCACTTT
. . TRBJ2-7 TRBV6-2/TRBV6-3 CASSLPSPYEQYF TGTGCCAGCAGTTTACCTAGCCCCTACGAGCAGTACTTC
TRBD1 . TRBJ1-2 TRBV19 CASSNLSPRTGKGPTF TGTGCCAGTAGCAACCTCTCTCCTCGGACAGGGAAAGGTCCCACCTTC
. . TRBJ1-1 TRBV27 CASNPLGGDYTEAFF TGTGCCAGCAATCCCCTTGGGGGGGACTACACTGAAGCTTTCTTT
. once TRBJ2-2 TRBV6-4 CAIALSGPNTGELFF TGTGCCATCGCCCTCAGCGGGCCGAACACCGGGGAGCTGTTTTTT
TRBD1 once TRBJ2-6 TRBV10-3 CAISLGQGAPSGANVLTF TGTGCCATCAGCCTGGGACAGGGGGCCCCCTCTGGGGCCAACGTCCTGACTTTC
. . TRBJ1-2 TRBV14 CASSPLVQVIYGYTF TGTGCCAGCAGCCCCCTTGTCCAAGTCATCTATGGCTACACCTTC
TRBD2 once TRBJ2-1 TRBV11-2 CASSLYQRGGNEQFF TGTGCCAGCAGCTTATATCAGCGGGGGGGTAATGAGCAGTTCTTC
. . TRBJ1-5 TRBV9 CASSVAGISNQPQHF TGTGCCAGCAGCGTTGCAGGGATAAGCAATCAGCCCCAGCATTTT
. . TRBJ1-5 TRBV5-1 CASSEGIGSNQPQHF TGCGCCAGCAGCGAGGGGATCGGGAGCAATCAGCCCCAGCATTTT
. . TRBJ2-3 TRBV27 CASSPTLRTDTQYF TGTGCCAGCAGTCCTACGCTGCGCACAGATACGCAGTATTTT
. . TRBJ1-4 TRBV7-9 CASSLGFRGSNEKLFF TGTGCCAGCAGCTTAGGTTTCCGGGGGTCTAATGAAAAACTGTTTTTT
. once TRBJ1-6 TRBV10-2 CASSESWGNSPLHF TGCGCCAGCAGTGAGTCGTGGGGTAATTCACCCCTCCACTTT
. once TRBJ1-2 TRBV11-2 CASSLDRTYGYTF TGTGCCAGCAGCTTAGACAGGACCTATGGCTACACCTTC
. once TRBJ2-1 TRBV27 CASSPGEGGRTNEQFF TGTGCCAGCAGTCCCGGGGAGGGGGGGAGGACTAATGAGCAGTTCTTC
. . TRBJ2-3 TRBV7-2 CASSAPSWRVTDTQYF TGTGCCAGCAGCGCCCCGTCGTGGAGGGTTACAGATACGCAGTATTTT
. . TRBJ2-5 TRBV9 CASSGPGQTQYF TGTGCCAGCAGCGGACCGGGTCAGACCCAGTACTTC
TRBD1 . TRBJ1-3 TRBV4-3 CASSQGQGVGNTIYF TGCGCCAGCAGCCAAGGACAGGGGGTCGGAAACACCATATATTTT
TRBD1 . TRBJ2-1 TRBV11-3 CASSLRDSLYNEQFF TGTGCCAGCAGCTTAAGGGACAGTCTCTACAATGAGCAGTTCTTC
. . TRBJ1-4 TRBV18 CASSPPGRLANEKLFF TGTGCCAGCTCACCACCGGGCCGGTTAGCTAATGAAAAACTGTTTTTT